This T cell receptor beta chain is drawn from a study of cytomegalovirus exposure and HLA in healthy donors. The primer mix had 60 Vbeta and 13 Jbeta primers. Sequencing was performed with immunoSEQ multiplex PCR; in TCRdb, only in-frame clones are kept and a portion is missing. The table lists 130,000 to 150,000 clones, roughly four fifths of them singletons. CDR3 length: 16 amino acids. Germline V gene data show CDR1 as SGHRS and CDR2 as YFSETQ. The ends lost 4 bases at V and 9 bases at J; junction bases unmatched: 14. This clone occurred once. This sequence originates from a male donor in good health and CMV-seronegative. V and J are TRBV5-1 and TRBJ2-1, with 9 bases aligning to TRBD2. Sequenced material: PBMCs. The CDR3: CASSPGAGGPKGEQFF. CDR3 sequence (DNA): TGCGCCAGCAGCCCGGGGGCGGGGGGGCCGAAGGGTGAGCAGTTCTTC.